The entry below gives a single T cell receptor (beta chain) sequence along with its context. Its antigen is as yet unknown. Researchers reported sorting CD4+ naive, central memory, regulatory and stem cell-like memory cells via CD45RO/CCR7/CD25/CD127/CD95/CD27. This record belongs to a study of beta chain features in type 1 diabetes. Every bit of the isolated RNA underwent reverse transcription, so sequencing read expressed TCRB transcripts. Here immunoSEQ multiplex PCR was the method, and the copy in TCRdb shows in-frame clones only, minus some. This sample has 120,000 to 150,000 clones; more than 10% occur once, and the top ten carry around 1.2%. General study results and limits: TCRB CDR3 length was moderately but significantly reduced in all four CD4+ subsets of Type 1 diabetes patients.

CDR3 length: 12 residues. V was trimmed by 1 base and J by 7 bases, leaving 8 bases between them. Germline V gene data show CDR1 as GTSNPN and CDR2 as SVGIG (reference sequence). This TCR was recovered from a man aged 18-30 years with type 1 diabetes. The chain links TRBV30 to TRBJ1-5; D unresolved. Sequencing used central memory CD4+ T cells from blood. CDR3 nucleotide sequence: TGTGCCTGGAGTGCCCCCGGGCAGCCCCAGCATTTT. This encodes CAWSAPGQPQHF.